The rows below give T cell receptor beta chains drawn from one sample of a study of blood T cell repertoires in COVID-19. Libraries were prepared by immunoSEQ multiplex PCR; TCRdb keeps only in-frame clonotypes and omits some of them. The sample shows about 200,000 clones, roughly 80% of them seen only once. What was sequenced was peripheral blood. These receptors all come from an elderly woman with acute or convalescent COVID-19. Each CDR3 is given with its conserved first and last residue. A D gene is named only where the DNA matches it firmly. Only part of the rows carry a size: once, few, many, or a class if the clone is expanded.

abundance,v_gene,d_gene,j_gene,CDR3nt,CDR3aa
.,TRBV11-1,.,TRBJ2-5,TGTGCCAGCAGCTTAGCGCTTGGGGGCGTTCTTTCGACCCAGTACTTC,CASSLALGGVLSTQYF
.,TRBV7-3,.,TRBJ1-1,TGTGCCAGCAGCTCCTTTACAGTCTCTGAAGCTTTCTTT,CASSSFTVSEAFF
.,TRBV19,.,TRBJ1-4,TGTGCCAGTAGTGTCTCACCAGGGGCGTTACATGAAAAACTGTTTTTT,CASSVSPGALHEKLFF
.,TRBV19,TRBD1,TRBJ2-5,TGTGCCAGTTCTGACAGGGGAGGCGAGACCCAGTACTTC,CASSDRGGETQYF
.,TRBV19,TRBD1,TRBJ1-4,TGTGCCAGTACTCCGGGACAGGGGATTGAAAAACTGTTTTTT,CASTPGQGIEKLFF
few,TRBV14,.,TRBJ1-6,TGTGCCAGCAGCCAAGTTGCATCGGGGGGGTCACCCCTCCACTTT,CASSQVASGGSPLHF
.,TRBV3-1/TRBV3-2,.,TRBJ2-3,TGTGCCAGCAGCCGCCGCCCCTCGCAGGGCACAGATACGCAGTATTTT,CASSRRPSQGTDTQYF
.,TRBV2,.,TRBJ1-2,TGTGCCAGCAATGGACAGAAGGTAAACTATGGCTACACCTTC,CASNGQKVNYGYTF
.,TRBV6-5,TRBD1,TRBJ1-4,TGTGCCAGCAGTTCGACAGGGTTCAATGAAAAACTGTTTTTT,CASSSTGFNEKLFF
.,TRBV14,.,TRBJ1-4,TGTGCCAGCAGCCAAGGAGCATACGAAAAACTGTTTTTT,CASSQGAYEKLFF
.,TRBV7-6,TRBD2,TRBJ2-3,TGTGCCAGCAGCTTAGGGCTAGCGGCTCCACTCAGCACAGATACGCAGTATTTT,CASSLGLAAPLSTDTQYF
.,TRBV19,TRBD1,TRBJ1-5,TGTGCCAGTAGTAGCTGGACAGGCGGCCAGCCCCAGCATTTT,CASSSWTGGQPQHF
few,TRBV2,.,TRBJ2-1,TGTGCCAGCAGTGTAGTAGCCCGGCCTTACAATGAGCAGTTCTTC,CASSVVARPYNEQFF
.,TRBV2,TRBD1,TRBJ1-5,TGTGCCAGCAGGTATACGACAGGGGTCGGAAATCAGCCCCAGCATTTT,CASRYTTGVGNQPQHF
.,TRBV19,.,TRBJ2-1,TGTGCCAGTAGTCCGGCGGGACGCTCCTACAATGAGCAGTTCTTC,CASSPAGRSYNEQFF
.,TRBV18,TRBD1,TRBJ1-3,TGTGCCAGCTCATCCGGACAGGGGGTCTCTGGAAACACCATATATTTT,CASSSGQGVSGNTIYF
.,TRBV24-1,TRBD2,TRBJ2-3,TGTGCCACCAGCCGTAGCGGGGTGGAAGATACGCAGTATTTT,CATSRSGVEDTQYF
.,TRBV19,.,TRBJ2-6,TGTGCCAGTAGTATGTGGAGGGGAGGGGGCTCTGGGGCCAACGTCCTGACTTTC,CASSMWRGGGSGANVLTF
.,TRBV5-4,.,TRBJ2-7,TGTGCCAGCAGCTCGAAAAACAGGACCACCTACGAGCAGTACTTC,CASSSKNRTTYEQYF
.,TRBV7-8,TRBD1,TRBJ1-1,TGTGCCAGCAGCTTAGAGGGACAGGTTAACACTGAAGCTTTCTTT,CASSLEGQVNTEAFF
.,TRBV27,TRBD1,TRBJ1-4,TGTGCCAGCAGTTTAACCGGGACAGGCTCTGAAAAACTGTTTTTT,CASSLTGTGSEKLFF
.,TRBV7-2,.,TRBJ1-2,TGTGCCAGCAGCCTTACGGGAGCGGCTAACTATGGCTACACCTTC,CASSLTGAANYGYTF
.,TRBV6-5,TRBD2,TRBJ2-1,TGTGCCAGCAGTCTAGCGGGGGGAAATGAGCAGTTCTTC,CASSLAGGNEQFF
once,TRBV6-4,.,TRBJ1-5,TGTGCCAGCAGTGACTCTGGGGGGGCCAATCAGCCCCAGCATTTT,CASSDSGGANQPQHF
.,TRBV9,TRBD1,TRBJ2-7,TGTGCCAGCAGCGGAGGGACAGGGGAATACGAGCAGTACTTC,CASSGGTGEYEQYF
once,TRBV2,.,TRBJ2-7,TGTGCCAGCAGGTACAGGGAGAGCTCCTACGAGCAGTACTTC,CASRYRESSYEQYF
.,TRBV5-4,TRBD2,TRBJ2-7,TGTGCCAGCAGCTTAGCGGGGGGGCGTACGCAGTACTTC,CASSLAGGRTQYF
.,TRBV6-2/TRBV6-3,.,TRBJ1-5,TGTGCCAGCAGCGGGACACCAAGCAATCAGCCCCAGCATTTT,CASSGTPSNQPQHF
.,TRBV10-3,TRBD2,TRBJ2-3,TGTGCCATCAGTGAGTCAGGCGGAGCGGGGACAGATACGCAGTATTTT,CAISESGGAGTDTQYF
.,TRBV19,.,TRBJ1-2,TGTGCCAGTAGTGCACAGGCGACTAACTATGGCTACACCTTC,CASSAQATNYGYTF
few,TRBV3-1/TRBV3-2,TRBD2,TRBJ2-1,TGTGCCACCTCCCCAGGACTAGCGCTCAATGAGCAGTTCTTC,CATSPGLALNEQFF
.,TRBV6-5,.,TRBJ1-1,TGTGCCAGCAGTTCCCCGGGCACTGAAGCTTTCTTT,CASSSPGTEAFF
many,TRBV28,.,TRBJ1-2,TGTGCCAGCTTTTACTCCAGGGGCTATGGCTACACCTTC,CASFYSRGYGYTF
.,TRBV28,TRBD1,TRBJ1-4,TGTGCCAGCAGCCTGACAGGGGGCTGGGAAAAACTGTTTTTT,CASSLTGGWEKLFF
.,TRBV28,.,TRBJ2-6,TGTGCCGTCCAAGAGGGAACAGGGGCCAACGTCCTGACTTTC,CAVQEGTGANVLTF
.,TRBV10-2,.,TRBJ1-5,TGCGCCAGCACCGACCCAGGGAAGGGTCAGCCCCAGCATTTT,CASTDPGKGQPQHF
.,TRBV7-9,.,TRBJ2-7,TGTGCCAGCAACCGTCCAGGGGCCTACGAGCAGTACTTC,CASNRPGAYEQYF
.,TRBV10-2,.,TRBJ1-3,TGCGCCAGCAGGCTCGGGGGTGTCTCTGGAAACACCATATATTTT,CASRLGGVSGNTIYF
.,TRBV11-3,.,TRBJ2-7,TGTGCCAGCAGCTTAGGCCCCGGGGGTTTCGAGCAGTACTTC,CASSLGPGGFEQYF
.,TRBV28,TRBD1,TRBJ1-1,TGTGCCGGACAGGGAAACACTGAAGCTTTCTTT,CAGQGNTEAFF
.,TRBV5-1,.,TRBJ2-3,TGCGCCAGCACCTGGGGGGGGGCCGCAGATACGCAGTATTTT,CASTWGGAADTQYF
.,TRBV19,TRBD1,TRBJ1-2,TGTGCCAGTAGTGCGGACAGGTCCCACTATGGCTACACCTTC,CASSADRSHYGYTF
.,TRBV5-4,TRBD1,TRBJ2-7,TGTGCCAGCAGCCCCGGACAGGGGGCGATAGTTCACGAGCAGTACTTC,CASSPGQGAIVHEQYF
.,TRBV5-1,TRBD1,TRBJ1-1,TGCGCCAGCAGAGGGACAGGGGGCGTGAACACTGAAGCTTTCTTT,CASRGTGGVNTEAFF
.,TRBV5-4,.,TRBJ1-1,TGTGCCAGCAGGCTCGAGTCCAACACTGAAGCTTTCTTT,CASRLESNTEAFF
.,TRBV19,TRBD1,TRBJ1-5,TGTGCCAGTAGTAGAAATCCCCGGGACAGGGTCAACCAGCCCCAGCATTTT,CASSRNPRDRVNQPQHF
.,TRBV7-7,TRBD1,TRBJ2-5,TGTGCCAGCAGCTCAGGACAGGGGTGGGAGACCCAGTACTTC,CASSSGQGWETQYF
.,TRBV19,TRBD2,TRBJ2-1,TGTGCCAGTAACTTAGCGGGGGGTCCCAATGAGCAGTTCTTC,CASNLAGGPNEQFF
.,TRBV4-1,.,TRBJ1-3,TGCGCCAGCAGCCAAGATTCAATTGCTGGAAACACCATATATTTT,CASSQDSIAGNTIYF
.,TRBV5-1,TRBD1,TRBJ1-6,TGCGCCAGCAGCAACGACAGGGGAGTTAATAATTCACCCCTCCACTTT,CASSNDRGVNNSPLHF
.,TRBV3-1/TRBV3-2,.,TRBJ2-4,TGTGCCAGCAGCCAGACTTTCCTAAGCCGCGGAAACATTCAGTACTTC,CASSQTFLSRGNIQYF
.,TRBV6-2/TRBV6-3,TRBD1,TRBJ1-1,TGTGCCAGCAGTTTCTCACAGGGGAGAACTGAAGCTTTCTTT,CASSFSQGRTEAFF
.,TRBV19,TRBD2,TRBJ2-1,TGTGCCAGTAGTCCCACGGCGGGAGTCCCCTCGGGAGAGCAGTTCTTC,CASSPTAGVPSGEQFF
.,TRBV5-1,.,TRBJ1-3,TGCGCCAGCAGCTTGGCAGCGGCCTCTGGAAACACCATATATTTT,CASSLAAASGNTIYF
.,TRBV19,TRBD1,TRBJ1-4,TGTGCCAGCATGGGACAGGGGGACCATGAAAAACTGTTTTTT,CASMGQGDHEKLFF
.,TRBV7-8,TRBD2,TRBJ2-5,TGTGCCAGCAGCCCGTTAGCGGGGATGGAGACCCAGTACTTC,CASSPLAGMETQYF
.,TRBV6-5,TRBD1,TRBJ1-5,TGTGCCAGCAGCCGGACAGGGCGGGACGGTCAGCCCCAGCATTTT,CASSRTGRDGQPQHF